These 17 T cell receptor beta chains came from one sample sequenced in a study of beta chain features in type 1 diabetes. As every portion of the isolated RNA was reverse transcribed, the sequencing read expressed TCRB transcripts. Measured with immunoSEQ multiplex PCR; TCRdb has only the in-frame clones, and not every one. The sample has about 160,000 clones, about 9.8% seen once. Sequenced sample: central memory CD4+ T cells from blood. These receptors came from a woman in her late teens or twenties in good health.

This sequence joins TRBV9 and TRBJ2-7; the D gene is possibly TRBD1 (6 bases). This CDR3 comprises 15 residues. The ends were cut back, 3 bases at V and 7 bases at J, with 20 bases in the middle. Germline V gives CDR1 SGDLS, CDR2 YYNGEE. CDR3 nucleotide sequence: TGTGCCAGCAGCGGTACAGGGACCCTCTGGGATGAGCAGTACTTC. Encoded protein: CASSGTGTLWDEQYF.

This clone has only a few counts. The chain employs TRBV29-1 and TRBJ1-5; D not resolved. Germline loops: CDR1 SQVTM, CDR2 ANQGSEA. This CDR3 comprises 13 residues. The V end was cut by 2 bases, the J end by 4 bases, with 9 bases between. The CDR3 sequence is CSVEYSRNQPQHF. The CDR3 DNA sequence: TGCAGCGTTGAATACAGTAGGAATCAGCCCCAGCATTTT. Complete variable domain (other parts from reference TRBV29-1 and TRBJ1-5): SAVISQKPSRDICQRGTSLTIQCQVDSQVTMMFWYRQQPGQSLTLIATANQGSEATYESGFVIDKFPISRPNLTFSTLTVSNMSPEDSSIYLCSVEYSRNQPQHFGDGTRLSIL.

V gene TRBV9 combines with J gene TRBJ2-5, with D possibly matching TRBD2 (5 bases). Trimming cost V 4 bases and J 7 bases, with 14 bases left between them. Germline assignment: CDR1 SGDLS and CDR2 YYNGEE. The CDR3 is 13 residues long. CDR3 nucleotides: TGTGCCAGCAGCCCGGGGATTTCGGGGACCCAGTACTTC. Protein: CASSPGISGTQYF.

The genes are TRBV4-1 and TRBJ2-7; 9 bases map to TRBD1. CDR1 and CDR2 from the germline V gene are MGHRA and YSYEKL. After removal of 4 bases from V and 4 bases from J, the junction contained 11 bases not matched to a gene. CDR3 length: 16 residues. The CDR3 sequence: CASSPQGGTGSYEQYF. The CDR3, as DNA: TGCGCCAGCAGCCCTCAAGGGGGGACAGGGTCTTACGAGCAGTACTTC.

This clone was seen only a few times. CDR3 coding DNA: TGTGCCAGCGGGGGTACTAGCGATGGCCATGAGCAGTTCTTC. Translation: CASGGTSDGHEQFF. The chain combines TRBV6-1 with TRBJ2-1; 7 positions match TRBD2. CDR3 length equals 14 residues. The V and J ends lost 8 bases and 8 bases, in that order; junction bases with no gene match: 12. Germline lookup yields CDR1 MNHNS and CDR2 SASEGT.

This clone was seen more than once but under ten times. A junction boundary mismatches the germline segment, possibly from a read error. This rearrangement joins TRBV2 to TRBJ2-1, with a tentative D call TRBD2 (6 bases). The CDR3 has 12 residues. The germline gives CDR1 SNHLY, CDR2 FYNNEI. The CDR3 spells CASSADVAREVF. CDR3 nucleotides: TGTGCCAGCAGTGCTGACGTCGCGAGGGAGGTCTTC.

This clone was seen a handful of times. The chain is built from TRBV10-3 and TRBJ2-5, with 12 bases fitting TRBD2. This CDR3 region has 15 residues. CDR1 and CDR2 (germline): ENHRY, SYGVKD. Germline trimming cut 6 bases from V and 4 bases from J; bases unmatched to any gene: 6. The CDR3, as DNA: TGTGCCATCAGCCCGACTAGCGGGAGCGGAGAGACCCAGTACTTC. It translates to CAISPTSGSGETQYF.

The chain employs TRBV5-5 and TRBJ1-1, with D possibly TRBD1 on 6 matching bases. The ends were cut back, 2 bases at V and 3 bases at J, with 14 bases in the middle. The CDR3 spans 15 residues. Germline V gives CDR1 SGHKS, CDR2 YYEKEE (reference sequence). DNA of the CDR3: TGTGCCAGCAGCTTCGATTGGGGGCAGGACACTGAAGCTTTCTTT. Its translation: CASSFDWGQDTEAFF.

This clone was seen more than once but under ten times. This chain links TRBV25-1 with TRBJ1-1, with 10 bases lining up with TRBD1. This CDR3 comprises 13 residues. Germline CDR1 reads MGHDK; CDR2 reads SYGVNS. With 7 bases clipped from V and 4 bases from J, the junction kept 3 bases outside the gene matches. Here the CDR3 reads CASIGQGGTEAFF. CDR3 coding DNA: TGTGCCAGCATTGGACAGGGGGGCACTGAAGCTTTCTTT.

This clone has just a few counts. CDR3 nucleotides: TGTGCCAGCAGTTACCAGGGGCCAGATACGCAGTATTTT. Residues: CASSYQGPDTQYF. The chain joins TRBV6-6 to TRBJ2-3; possible D gene TRBD1, 6 bases. Germline lookup yields CDR1 MNHNY and CDR2 SVGAGI (reference sequence). Between the trimmed V and J ends, which lost 2 bases and 4 bases, there was a span of 7 bases. This CDR3 has 13 residues.

J is TRBJ2-3 and V is TRBV7-9, with 8 bases lining up with TRBD1. J gave up 1 base and V 5 bases, and 8 bases lay outside the gene matches. This CDR3 has 16 residues. The germline CDR1 and CDR2 sequences are SEHNR and FQNEAQ (reference sequence). The CDR3 sequence: CASSPTGAAGTDTQYF. In DNA, the CDR3 is TGTGCCAGCAGCCCGACAGGGGCCGCGGGCACAGATACGCAGTATTTT.

The rearrangement links TRBV10-3 to TRBJ2-1; 11 nucleotides align to TRBD2. V was clipped by 0 bases and J by 0 bases; unmatched bases: 4. CDR1 is ENHRY, CDR2 SYGVKD, per germline. This CDR3 is 18 amino acids long. CDR3 sequence: CAISESLAGASSYNEQFF. DNA for the CDR3: TGTGCCATCAGTGAGTCACTAGCGGGGGCCAGCTCCTACAATGAGCAGTTCTTC.

This clone was seen only a few times. The chain links TRBV2 to TRBJ2-2, with 9 bases fitting TRBD1. The CDR3 is made up of 13 amino acids. The germline V gene encodes CDR1 SNHLY and CDR2 FYNNEI. V shed 6 bases and J 7 bases; nucleotides not matched to a gene: 3. In nucleotides, the CDR3 is TGTGCCAGCAGCGACAGGGGGAACGGGGAGCTGTTTTTT. Protein product: CASSDRGNGELFF.

J is TRBJ2-7 and V is TRBV19, with 7 bases matching TRBD1. Trimming took 7 bases from V and 2 from J; bases not matched to a gene: 8. There are 14 residues in the CDR3. Germline V gene lookup returns CDR1 LNHDA and CDR2 SQIVND (reference sequence). The CDR3 DNA reads as TGTGCCAGTATACCCGGGACAGAAACCTACGAGCAGTACTTC. Amino acid sequence: CASIPGTETYEQYF.

This clone came up a few times. The chain recombines TRBV7-2 with TRBJ2-1; 8 bases align to TRBD2. Germline V gene sequence: CDR1 SGHTA, CDR2 FQGNSA. This CDR3 has 14 amino acids. Trimming cost V 0 bases and J 7 bases; bases outside gene matches: 2. The DNA for the CDR3 is TGTGCCAGCAGCTTAGCCGTAGCGGGAAATGAGCAGTTCTTC. Translated, it gives CASSLAVAGNEQFF.

There are a few counts of this clone. The CDR3 here is CASSILERNTEAFF. The CDR3 DNA sequence: TGCGCCAGCAGCATACTGGAGAGGAACACTGAAGCTTTCTTT. The genes are TRBV5-1 and TRBJ1-1; D uncertain. The CDR3 is made up of 14 amino acids. V was shortened by 4 bases and J by 1 base, with 11 bases between the two germline ends. Germline assignment: CDR1 SGHRS and CDR2 YFSETQ.

This sequence joins TRBV2 and TRBJ1-5; 7 bases map to TRBD1. V lost 7 bases to trimming and J lost 2 bases; unmatched junction nucleotides: 5. Germline V gene lookup returns CDR1 SNHLY and CDR2 FYNNEI. CDR3 length: 14 amino acids. The CDR3 reads CASMTTGGNQPQHF. Written as DNA, the CDR3 is TGTGCCAGCATGACAACAGGGGGCAATCAGCCCCAGCATTTT.